The 15 T cell receptor beta chains reported below all come from one sample, sequenced in a study of blood T cells in healthy people across ages. Using a J-beta primer mix together with a sample-barcoded 5' primer, a second PCR was run for roughly 6 to 11 cycles. TCRdb used MiXCR to reprocess the 5' RACE reads, holding one entry per CDR3 protein. Of 1.5 million to 2 million distinct CDR3 sequences in the sample, roughly two fifths were seen once. The sample consisted of blood. These TCRs come from a human donor in good health.

This chain connects TRBV10-3 to TRBJ2-1; 7 nucleotides match TRBD1. The length of the CDR3 is 15 residues. Unmatched junction bases numbered 13, after V lost 7 bases and J lost 7 bases. Germline assignment: CDR1 ENHRY and CDR2 SYGVKD. The CDR3 DNA reads TGTGCCATCACTGGGGACAGTTTTGGATCGAATGAGCAGTTCTTC. It codes for CAITGDSFGSNEQFF.

This rearrangement joins TRBV20-1 to TRBJ2-1; 8 bases fit TRBD2. The CDR3 runs to 15 residues. V lost 3 bases, J lost 0 bases, and 4 bases stayed unmatched. CDR1 is DFQATT and CDR2 is SNEGSKA in the germline V gene (reference sequence). The CDR3 loop reads CSASGGTSSYNEQFF. CDR3 coding DNA: TGCAGTGCTAGTGGGGGGACTAGCTCCTACAATGAGCAGTTCTTC.

This clonotype was counted a few times. This sequence joins TRBV6-2 or TRBV6-3 and TRBJ1-6, with TRBD1 matching over 9 bases. CDR3 size: 14 residues. Germline loops: CDR1 MNHEY, CDR2 SVGEGT. The ends lost 4 bases at V and 5 bases at J; junction bases unmatched: 0. The CDR3 sequence is CASSWDRDNSPLHF. The DNA for the CDR3 is TGTGCCAGCAGTTGGGACAGGGATAATTCACCCCTCCACTTT.

CDR3 amino acids: CASSSSPGKREQYF. The DNA for the CDR3 is TGTGCCAGCAGCTCTAGCCCGGGAAAACGCGAGCAGTACTTC. The V and J genes are TRBV13 and TRBJ2-7; D is possibly TRBD2 (5 bases). This CDR3 is built from 14 residues. The V end was cut by 4 bases, the J end by 6 bases, with 16 bases between. From germline, CDR1 is PRHDT and CDR2 FYEKMQ (reference sequence).

The CDR3 sequence is CASSYLETGAYNEQFF. The CDR3 bases are TGTGCCAGCAGTTACCTTGAAACAGGGGCCTACAATGAGCAGTTCTTC. This sequence joins TRBV6-6 and TRBJ2-1; 7 nucleotides agree with TRBD1. With 2 bases clipped from V and 2 bases from J, the junction kept 6 bases outside the gene matches. The germline V gene has CDR1 MNHNY and CDR2 SVGAGI (reference sequence). The CDR3 is 16 residues long.

The chain is built from TRBV24-1 and TRBJ2-1, with 10 bases lining up with TRBD1. The CDR3 is 14 amino acids. Losses at the gene ends were 4 bases for V and 8 bases for J; bases not matched to a gene: 4. The V gene's germline CDR1 is KGHDR and CDR2 SFDVKD. CDR3 in DNA: TGTGCCACCAGTGAGCGACAGGGGGCTGATGAGCAGTTCTTC. Translating it yields CATSERQGADEQFF.

This chain joins TRBV5-4 and TRBJ2-6, with no clear D. Trimming left V 4 bases short and J 3 bases short, with 14 bases between. Germline CDR1 reads SGHNT; CDR2 reads YYREEE (reference sequence). This CDR3 is 16 amino acids long. For the CDR3, the DNA is TGTGCCAGCAGCCCCATTGGGGTTGATGGGGCCAACGTCCTGACTTTC. It is translated as CASSPIGVDGANVLTF.

The chain joins TRBV18 to TRBJ2-1; the D gene could be TRBD1 or TRBD2 (5 bases each). Germline V gives CDR1 KGHSH, CDR2 LQKENI. The V gene lost 1 base and the J gene lost 0 bases, with 7 bases spanning the gap. The CDR3 covers 15 residues. In DNA form, the CDR3 reads TGTGCCAGCTCACCACGGGGGTACTCCTACAATGAGCAGTTCTTC. It encodes CASSPRGYSYNEQFF.

The chain couples TRBV4-2 to TRBJ2-5; tentative D call: TRBD2 (5 bases). There are 16 residues in the CDR3. The germline CDR1 and CDR2 sequences are LGHNA and YNFKEQ. The V end lost 4 bases, the J end lost 1 base, and 16 bases lay between the germline ends. The CDR3 DNA reads TGTGCCAGCAGCCTAAATAGCGAGATCGGCCAAGAGACCCAGTACTTC. It codes for CASSLNSEIGQETQYF.

This rearrangement joins TRBV6-5 to TRBJ2-5, with D perhaps TRBD1 (6 bases). Between the trimmed V and J ends, which lost 7 bases and 0 bases, there was a span of 15 bases. This CDR3 comprises 15 residues. Germline-derived CDR1 and CDR2 are MNHEY and SVGAGI. DNA of the CDR3: TGTGCCAGCAAGAAACAGGGACGAGACCAAGAGACCCAGTACTTC. Its translation is CASKKQGRDQETQYF.

The chain uses TRBV14 and TRBJ1-1; D call uncertain. V lost 0 bases to trimming and J lost 4 bases, with 9 bases between them. The V gene's germline CDR1 is SGHDN and CDR2 FVKESK. This CDR3 spans 14 amino acids. The CDR3 loop is CASSQDPPVTEAFF. The CDR3 DNA sequence: TGTGCCAGCAGCCAAGATCCCCCGGTCACTGAAGCTTTCTTT. Using reference TRBV14 and TRBJ1-1 for the parts outside the CDR3, the full variable domain is EAGVTQFPSHSVIEKGQTVTLRCDPISGHDNLYWYRRVMGKEIKFLLHFVKESKQDESGMPNNRFLAERTGGTYSTLKVQPAELEDSGVYFCASSQDPPVTEAFFGQGTRLTVV.

This clonotype showed up many times. This chain links TRBV5-1 with TRBJ2-5; possibly TRBD1 or TRBD2 for D (6 bases each). This CDR3 spans 13 amino acids. Germline CDR1 and CDR2: SGHRS and YFSETQ. The ends were cut back, 4 bases at V and 8 bases at J, with 15 bases in the middle. CDR3 bases: TGCGCCAGCAGCGTACCGGGGGCGGAAACCCAGTACTTC. It encodes CASSVPGAETQYF.

This clonotype was seen ten or more times. This could be a read error, since a much larger clone is one nucleotide away. This chain connects TRBV29-1 to TRBJ2-6; a weak D match, TRBD1 (5 bases). CDR1 SQVTM and CDR2 ANQGSEA come from the germline V gene. The CDR3 is 12 amino acids. The CDR3 loop reads CSAGSGANVRTF. DNA for the CDR3: TGCAGCGCCGGATCTGGGGCCAACGTCCGGACTTTC.

A few counts support this clonotype. V and J are TRBV20-1 and TRBJ2-3; TRBD1 might be the D (6 bases). The V gene's germline CDR1 is DFQATT and CDR2 SNEGSKA (reference sequence). Trimming cost V 7 bases and J 10 bases, with 30 bases left between them. CDR3 length: 16 amino acids. The CDR3 sequence is CSVTYSPGHDTAPQYF. DNA for the CDR3: TGCAGTGTGACCTACTCCCCGGGACACGATACTGCCCCGCAGTATTTT.

To note about this clonotype: Germline and junction disagree at one end, which may indicate a read error. The chain joins TRBV29-1 to TRBJ1-4; D perhaps matches TRBD1 (6 bases). CDR3 size: 13 residues. Germline loops: CDR1 SQVTM, CDR2 ANQGSEA. The CDR3 DNA follows: TGCAGTGTTGTGCCGGGGGCGAATGAAAAACTGTTTTTT. This encodes CSVVPGANEKLFF.